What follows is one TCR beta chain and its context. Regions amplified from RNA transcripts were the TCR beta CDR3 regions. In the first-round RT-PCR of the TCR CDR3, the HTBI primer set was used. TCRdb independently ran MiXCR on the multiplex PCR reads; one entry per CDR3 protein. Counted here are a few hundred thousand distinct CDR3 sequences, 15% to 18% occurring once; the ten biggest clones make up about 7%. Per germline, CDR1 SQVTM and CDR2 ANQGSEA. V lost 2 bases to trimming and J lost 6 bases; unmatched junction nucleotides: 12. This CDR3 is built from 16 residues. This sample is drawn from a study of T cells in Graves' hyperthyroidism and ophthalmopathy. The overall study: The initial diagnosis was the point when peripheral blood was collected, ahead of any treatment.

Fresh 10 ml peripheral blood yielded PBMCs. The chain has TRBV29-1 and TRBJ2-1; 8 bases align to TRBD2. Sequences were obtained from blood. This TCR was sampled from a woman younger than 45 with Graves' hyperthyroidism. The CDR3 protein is CSVELPSGSIRNEQFF. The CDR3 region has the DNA TGCAGCGTTGAATTACCCAGCGGGAGTATCCGCAATGAGCAGTTCTTC.